This T cell receptor (beta chain) stems from a study of cytomegalovirus exposure and HLA in healthy donors. A word on this clone: Its antigen remains unidentified.

Both 60 Vbeta primers and 13 Jbeta primers went into the PCR. The method was immunoSEQ multiplex PCR; TCRdb's version includes in-frame clones alone and lacks a portion of them. The profile shows approximately 220,000 clones, roughly 80% of them singletons. Study-wide findings and caveats: The study flagged around 160 TCR beta chains as cytomegalovirus-associated. Common viral pathogens were later found to be apparently linked to several of the most significant clusters. Prior analysis indicated that the majority of TCR beta V segments exhibited productivity approximately 87% or approximately 30% of the time. Available immune exposure information covered CMV serostatus only.

This receptor was taken from a man aged 30-40 years in good health and CMV-seronegative. The specimen was PBMCs.

The CDR3 coding sequence is TGTGCCAGCAGCCCAGGACTAGTCCCAGATACGCAGTATTTT. Amino acid sequence: CASSPGLVPDTQYF. This chain uses TRBV7-3 with TRBJ2-3, with 7 bases matching TRBD2. The CDR3 extends over 14 amino acids. Losses at the gene ends were 5 bases for V and 4 bases for J; bases not matched to a gene: 6. Germline CDR1 reads SGHTA; CDR2 reads FQGTGA.